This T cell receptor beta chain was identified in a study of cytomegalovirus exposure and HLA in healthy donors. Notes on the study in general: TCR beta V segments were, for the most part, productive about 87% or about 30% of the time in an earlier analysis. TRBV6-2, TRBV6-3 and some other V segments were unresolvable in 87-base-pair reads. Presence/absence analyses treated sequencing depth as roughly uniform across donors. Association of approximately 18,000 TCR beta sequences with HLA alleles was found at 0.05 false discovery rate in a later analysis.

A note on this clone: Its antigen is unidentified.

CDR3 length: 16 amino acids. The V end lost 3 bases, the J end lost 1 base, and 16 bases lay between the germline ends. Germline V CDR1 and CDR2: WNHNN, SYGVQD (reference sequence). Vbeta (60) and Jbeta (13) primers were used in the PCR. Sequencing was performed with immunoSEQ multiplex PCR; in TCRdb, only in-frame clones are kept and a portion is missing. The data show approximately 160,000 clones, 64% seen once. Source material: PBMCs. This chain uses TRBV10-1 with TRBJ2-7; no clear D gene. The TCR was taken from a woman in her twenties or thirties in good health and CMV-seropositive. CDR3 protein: CASSDILRPQSYEQYF. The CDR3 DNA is TGCGCCAGCAGTGACATTTTGCGGCCCCAGTCCTACGAGCAGTACTTC.